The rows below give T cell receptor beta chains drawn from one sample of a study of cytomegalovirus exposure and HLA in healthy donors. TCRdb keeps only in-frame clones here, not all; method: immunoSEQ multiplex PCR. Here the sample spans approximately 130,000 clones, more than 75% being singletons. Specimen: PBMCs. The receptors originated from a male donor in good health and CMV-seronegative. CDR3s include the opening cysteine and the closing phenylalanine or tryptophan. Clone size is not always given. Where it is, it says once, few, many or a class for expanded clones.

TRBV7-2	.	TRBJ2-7	CASLSGGGNLEQYF
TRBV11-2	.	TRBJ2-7	CASSLPGNEQYF
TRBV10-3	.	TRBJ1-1	CALQGGENTEAFF
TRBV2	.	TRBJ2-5	CASSGTSGGQETQYF
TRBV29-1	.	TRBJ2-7	CSAEQGTYEQYF
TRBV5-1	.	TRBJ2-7	CASSLGRGQTYEQYF
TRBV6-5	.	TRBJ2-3	CASSAPRTGGRTQYF
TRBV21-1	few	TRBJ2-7	CASSNSGEQYF
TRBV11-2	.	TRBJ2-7	CASSLDFGGGHEQYF
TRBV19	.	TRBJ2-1	CASSMAGDMYNEQFF
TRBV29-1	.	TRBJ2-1	CSVVATYNEQFF
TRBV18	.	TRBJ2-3	CASSPTSGGEDTQYF
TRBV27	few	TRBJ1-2	CASSRSRDYGYTF
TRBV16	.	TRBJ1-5	CASSPWEGNQPQHF
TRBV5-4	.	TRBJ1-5	CASSRGGSGGNQPQHF
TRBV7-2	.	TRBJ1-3	CASSLGRAGNTIYF
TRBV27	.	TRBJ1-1	CASSPWTGLMNTEAFF
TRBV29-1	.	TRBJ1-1	CSVAQGARYTEAFF
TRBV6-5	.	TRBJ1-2	CATRQESYGYTF
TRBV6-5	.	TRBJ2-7	CASSNRELYEQYF
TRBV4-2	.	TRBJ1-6	CASSPRGRDYSPLHF
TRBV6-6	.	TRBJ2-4	CASRQGLVAKNIQYF
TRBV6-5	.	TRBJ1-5	CASSAGQGPNQPQHF